This T cell receptor beta chain appears in the sequencing data of a study of shared clonotypes between healthy human individuals. Study at large: Researchers drew samples from two women and three men aged 18 to 49.

The germline V gene encodes CDR1 SGHRS and CDR2 YFSETQ. V dropped 5 bases and J dropped 0; count of bases not matched to a gene: 14. The CDR3 loop spans 19 amino acids. Genomic DNA from each subset was divided evenly over several immunoSEQ plates. Clones were sequenced by immunoSEQ multiplex PCR, and TCRdb holds only the in-frame ones, with some missing. The sample has fewer than 1.6 million clones, around 98.5% seen once. This chain joins TRBV5-1 and TRBJ1-5; the match to TRBD1 covers 10 bases. Sequencing used naive CD4+ T cells sorted from blood. Subset meaning: CD45RA+ positively selected. The TCR was taken from a man aged 30 to 45 in good health. In DNA form, the CDR3 reads TGCGCCAGCAGGTATACCTGGACAGGGGGTCCATATAGCAATCAGCCCCAGCATTTT. Protein sequence: CASRYTWTGGPYSNQPQHF.